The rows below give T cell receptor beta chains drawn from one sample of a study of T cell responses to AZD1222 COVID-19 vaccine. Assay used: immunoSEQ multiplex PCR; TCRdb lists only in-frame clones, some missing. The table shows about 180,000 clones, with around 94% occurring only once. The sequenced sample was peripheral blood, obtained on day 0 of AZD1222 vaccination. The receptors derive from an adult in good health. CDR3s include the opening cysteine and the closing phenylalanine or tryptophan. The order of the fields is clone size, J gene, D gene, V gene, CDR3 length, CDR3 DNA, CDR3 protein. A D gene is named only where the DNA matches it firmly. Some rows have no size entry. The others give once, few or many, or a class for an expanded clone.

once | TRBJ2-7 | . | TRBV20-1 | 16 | TGCAGTGCTAGTGATTTGCTGAAAGCCAAGCCCTACGAGCAGTACTTC | CSASDLLKAKPYEQYF
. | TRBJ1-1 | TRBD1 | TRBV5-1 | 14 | TGCGCCAGCAGCAAAGGGACAGGGTTCACTGAAGCTTTCTTT | CASSKGTGFTEAFF
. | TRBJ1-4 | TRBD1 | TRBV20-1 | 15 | TGCAGTGCTAGTTCCCTGGACAGGGGGCCTGAAAAACTGTTTTTT | CSASSLDRGPEKLFF
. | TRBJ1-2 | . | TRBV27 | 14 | TGTGCCAGCAGTTTATCCTCCCGGAACTATGGCTACACCTTC | CASSLSSRNYGYTF
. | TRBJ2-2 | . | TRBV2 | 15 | TGTGCCAGCAGTACCGGACAGTTGAACACCGGGGAGCTGTTTTTT | CASSTGQLNTGELFF
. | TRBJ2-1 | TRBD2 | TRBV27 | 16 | TGTGCCAGCAGTTCCGGGACTAGCGGGACCCGGAATGAGCAGTTCTTC | CASSSGTSGTRNEQFF
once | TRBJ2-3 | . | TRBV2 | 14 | TGTGCCAGCAGTGCCTTCTTCGGCACAGATACGCAGTATTTT | CASSAFFGTDTQYF
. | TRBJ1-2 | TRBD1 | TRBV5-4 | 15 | TGTGCCAGCAGCTCCCGAGACAGGGGTAACTATGGCTACACCTTC | CASSSRDRGNYGYTF
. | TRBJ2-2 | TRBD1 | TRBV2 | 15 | TGTGCCAGCAGTGGAGGACAGGGCGGCACCGGGGAGCTGTTTTTT | CASSGGQGGTGELFF
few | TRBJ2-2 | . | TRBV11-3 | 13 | TGTGCCAGCAGCTTAGATGTTTCCGGGGAGCTGTTTTTT | CASSLDVSGELFF
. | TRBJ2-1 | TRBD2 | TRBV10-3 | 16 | TGTGCCATCAGTGAAAGGCTAGCGGGAGTGGGAAATGAGCAGTTCTTC | CAISERLAGVGNEQFF
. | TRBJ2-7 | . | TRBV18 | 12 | TGTGCCAGCTCACGACGAGTCTACGAGCAGTACTTC | CASSRRVYEQYF
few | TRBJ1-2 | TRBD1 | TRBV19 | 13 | TGTGCCAGTAGTCCAACAGGGGAGAAGGGCTACACCTTC | CASSPTGEKGYTF
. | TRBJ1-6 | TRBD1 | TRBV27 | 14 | TGTGCCAGCAGTTTAGGGACAGGGGATTCACCCCTCCACTTT | CASSLGTGDSPLHF
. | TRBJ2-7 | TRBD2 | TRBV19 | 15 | TGTGCCAGTAGTCCGAGTAGCGGGAGAAGGAACGAGCAGTACTTC | CASSPSSGRRNEQYF
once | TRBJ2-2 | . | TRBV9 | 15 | TGTGCCAGCAGCGTAGGAATTGGACGCACCGGGGAGCTGTTTTTT | CASSVGIGRTGELFF
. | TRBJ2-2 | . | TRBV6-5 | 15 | TGTGCCAGCAGTTACTCCCCAGGGAACACCGGGGAGCTGTTTTTT | CASSYSPGNTGELFF
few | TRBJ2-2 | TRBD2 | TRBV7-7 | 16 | TGTGCCAGCAGTTCTGGACTAGCGAATTTCCCCGGGGAGCTGTTTTTT | CASSSGLANFPGELFF
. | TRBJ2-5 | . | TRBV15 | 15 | TGTGCCACCAGCACCGATCCTAGCAGGCAAGAGACCCAGTACTTC | CATSTDPSRQETQYF
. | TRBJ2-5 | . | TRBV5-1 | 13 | TGCGCCAGCAGCTACAGGGAAGAGGAGACCCAGTACTTC | CASSYREEETQYF
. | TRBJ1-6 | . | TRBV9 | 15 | TGTGCCAGCAGCGTAAAACTTATGGACGATTCACCCCTCCACTTT | CASSVKLMDDSPLHF
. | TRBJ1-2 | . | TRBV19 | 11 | TGTGCCAGTAGGATTTTCTATGGCTACACCTTC | CASRIFYGYTF
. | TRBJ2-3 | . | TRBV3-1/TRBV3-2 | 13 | TGTGCCAGCACTCCCATTTTGGGGAGTACGCAGTATTTT | CASTPILGSTQYF
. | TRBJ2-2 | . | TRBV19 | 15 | TGTGCCAGTAGTATACAGGGAGAGGGACCCGGGGAGCTGTTTTTT | CASSIQGEGPGELFF
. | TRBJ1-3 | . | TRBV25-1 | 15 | TGTGCCAGCAGTGAATCAGGGATTAGAGAAAACACCATATATTTT | CASSESGIRENTIYF
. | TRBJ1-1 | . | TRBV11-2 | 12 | TGTGCCAGCAGCCAGACAGTCACTGAAGCTTTCTTT | CASSQTVTEAFF
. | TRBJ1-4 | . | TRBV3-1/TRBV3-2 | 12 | TGTGCCAGCAGCTCCTTTGGAGAAAAACTGTTTTTT | CASSSFGEKLFF